The present T cell receptor beta chain was sequenced within a study of shared clonotypes between healthy human individuals. In the study overall: In total, the donors were two women and a few men aged 18 to 49.

The study drew its donors from healthy HIV-negative adults without recent acute infections or vaccinations. The table came from immunoSEQ multiplex PCR; TCRdb's copy has only in-frame clones and leaves some out. This sample has millions of clones; around nine tenths occur once, and the top ten carry over 0.12%. This clone was counted between two and nine times. Its antigen is currently unknown. J gave up 1 base and V 8 bases, and 4 bases lay outside the gene matches. Germline V gene lookup returns CDR1 SNHLY and CDR2 FYNNEI. The length of the CDR3 is 13 residues. Regarding the study as a whole: Rarefaction indicated that sorted-subset sequencing remained incomplete although depth was large. Memory subsets generally showed smaller estimated richness than naive subsets did.

The specimen sequenced was naive CD4+ T cells sorted from blood. Specified subset: CD45RA+ positively selected. This TCR derives from a man aged 18 to 30 in good health. V gene TRBV2 combines with J gene TRBJ1-1, with 7 nucleotides matching TRBD1. The CDR3 nucleotides are TGTGCCAGCGGGACAGATGGGAACACTGAAGCTTTCTTT. Protein sequence: CASGTDGNTEAFF.